One sample yielded the 14 T cell receptor beta chains listed below, sequenced in a study of cytomegalovirus exposure and HLA in healthy donors. Sequencing was performed with immunoSEQ multiplex PCR; in TCRdb, only in-frame clones are kept and a portion is missing. The sample records about 240,000 clones, 86% being singletons. Sample: PBMCs. The receptor source for this set is a woman aged 30 to 39 in good health and CMV-seropositive.

The gene calls are TRBV19 and TRBJ1-2, with D possibly matching TRBD1 (5 bases). The CDR3 length is 14 residues. V was trimmed by 9 bases and J by 4 bases, leaving 18 bases between them. The germline gives CDR1 LNHDA, CDR2 SQIVND (reference sequence). The CDR3 nucleotides are TGTGCCAGCACTCAGGGAAGTCCGCTCTATGGCTACACCTTC. Translating gives CASTQGSPLYGYTF.

V is TRBV28 and J is TRBJ2-7, with D perhaps matching TRBD2 (6 bases). CDR3 length equals 12 residues. The V and J ends lost 6 bases and 3 bases respectively, with 9 bases between them. Germline lookup yields CDR1 MDHEN and CDR2 SYDVKM. CDR3 in DNA: TGTGCCAGCAGCGGGGGAAACTACGAGCAGTACTTC. Amino acid sequence: CASSGGNYEQYF.

Only a few counts were recorded for this clone. This rearrangement joins TRBV2 to TRBJ2-7; 9 bases match TRBD1. The CDR3 has 13 amino acids. Germline V gene lookup returns CDR1 SNHLY and CDR2 FYNNEI. The ends lost 6 bases at V and 6 bases at J; junction bases unmatched: 6. CDR3: CASRGTGKVEQYF. The CDR3 DNA reads TGTGCCAGCAGAGGGACAGGGAAGGTCGAGCAGTACTTC.

This clone has just one count. The gene calls are TRBV30 and TRBJ2-1; 9 nucleotides agree with TRBD1. The CDR3 has 16 residues. J was trimmed by 5 bases and V by 0 bases; bases with no gene match: 8. Germline V lookup: CDR1 GTSNPN, CDR2 SVGIG (reference sequence). The CDR3 is CAWSVPGTGSHNEQFF. In nucleotides, the CDR3 is TGTGCCTGGAGTGTACCCGGGACAGGGTCCCACAATGAGCAGTTCTTC. Full variable domain (remainder filled in from reference TRBV30 and TRBJ2-1): SQTIHQWPATLVQPVGSPLSLECTVEGTSNPNLYWYRQAAGRGLQLLFYSVGIGQISSEVPQNLSASRPQDRQFILSSKKLLLSDSGFYLCAWSVPGTGSHNEQFFGPGTRLTVL.

The CDR3 reads CASSETSGSNNEQFF. The DNA of the CDR3 is TGCGCCAGCAGTGAAACTAGCGGAAGCAACAATGAGCAGTTCTTC. This chain links TRBV10-2 with TRBJ2-1, with 8 bases fitting TRBD2. Germline V gene data show CDR1 as WSHSY and CDR2 as SAAADI. The CDR3 has 15 amino acids. After removal of 3 bases from V and 5 bases from J, the junction contained 6 bases not matched to a gene.

The J gene is TRBJ2-7, the V gene TRBV2; 10 bases align to TRBD1. Trimming at V came to 6 bases and at J to 3 bases, leaving 8 bases not matched to a gene. The CDR3 is 15 residues long. Germline V gene sequence: CDR1 SNHLY, CDR2 FYNNEI. The CDR3 loop is CASSGGTGVDYEQYF. Written as DNA, the CDR3 is TGTGCCAGCAGCGGCGGGACAGGGGTGGACTACGAGCAGTACTTC.

The rearrangement links TRBV2 to TRBJ2-1; 13 nucleotides match TRBD2. The germline V gene has CDR1 SNHLY and CDR2 FYNNEI. V lost 6 bases and J lost 8; bases outside the gene matches: 4. There are 14 residues in the CDR3. The CDR3 DNA sequence: TGTGCCAGCAGGCGGACTAGCGGGAGACATGAGCAGTTCTTC. Protein: CASRRTSGRHEQFF.

The chain combines TRBV27 with TRBJ2-1; TRBD2 agrees at 7 bases. Trimming removed 4 bases from V and 2 bases from J; junction bases left unmatched: 5. The CDR3 totals 15 residues. Germline V gene data show CDR1 as MNHEY and CDR2 as SMNVEV (reference sequence). DNA of the CDR3: TGTGCCAGCAGTTCAGCGGGACGCACCTACAATGAGCAGTTCTTC. Translation: CASSSAGRTYNEQFF.

This clone was recorded a few times. The rearrangement uses TRBV13 and TRBJ2-5; D is unresolved. Germline V gene data show CDR1 as PRHDT and CDR2 as FYEKMQ (reference sequence). The CDR3 has 12 residues. V was cut by 5 bases and J by 5 bases, with 9 bases left in between. CDR3 in DNA: TGTGCCAGCAGCGTGTCCAGGGAGACCCAGTACTTC. Translation gives CASSVSRETQYF.

The V and J genes are TRBV5-4 and TRBJ1-2; 8 bases match TRBD1. Germline V gives CDR1 SGHNT, CDR2 YYREEE (reference sequence). V shed 4 bases and J 6 bases; nucleotides not matched to a gene: 8. CDR3 size: 14 residues. The CDR3 reads CASSPDREKHGYTF. The CDR3 DNA reads as TGTGCCAGCAGCCCGGACAGGGAAAAACATGGCTACACCTTC.

This clone was recorded a few times. The J gene is TRBJ2-1, the V gene TRBV6-1, with a weak D call TRBD1 (5 bases). This CDR3 has 15 residues. CDR1 MNHNS and CDR2 SASEGT come from the germline V gene. V dropped 0 bases and J dropped 1 base, with 7 bases sitting between them. CDR3 amino acids: CASSEAPGSYNEQFF. The CDR3 nucleotides are TGTGCCAGCAGTGAAGCGCCAGGGTCCTACAATGAGCAGTTCTTC.

The chain has TRBV30 and TRBJ2-5; D perhaps matches TRBD2 (5 bases). Trimming pared 1 base from V and 0 bases from J, leaving 15 bases between. CDR3 length: 16 amino acids. Germline V lookup: CDR1 GTSNPN, CDR2 SVGIG (reference sequence). The CDR3 loop is CAWSAGEIAYQETQYF. The CDR3 DNA reads as TGTGCCTGGAGTGCCGGGGAGATAGCGTACCAAGAGACCCAGTACTTC. Combining the CDR3 with reference TRBV30 and TRBJ2-5 gives the whole variable domain SQTIHQWPATLVQPVGSPLSLECTVEGTSNPNLYWYRQAAGRGLQLLFYSVGIGQISSEVPQNLSASRPQDRQFILSSKKLLLSDSGFYLCAWSAGEIAYQETQYFGPGTRLLVL.

The chain couples TRBV27 to TRBJ1-1; D possibly corresponds to TRBD1 (6 bases). V lost 2 bases and J lost 0, with 16 bases in between. The CDR3 runs 17 residues. Germline values: CDR1 MNHEY, CDR2 SMNVEV (reference sequence). The CDR3 region is CASSLEGVSGMNTEAFF. CDR3 nucleotides: TGTGCCAGCAGTTTAGAGGGGGTAAGCGGAATGAACACTGAAGCTTTCTTT.

The V gene is TRBV28, the J gene TRBJ1-2; 7 bases match TRBD1. The junction had 14 bases not matched to a gene; V was cut back by 3 bases and J by 4 bases. The CDR3 loop spans 17 amino acids. Germline CDR1 is MDHEN and CDR2 is SYDVKM. The CDR3 sequence: CASSFGEGATLFYGYTF. As DNA, the CDR3 is TGTGCCAGCAGTTTCGGTGAGGGGGCGACCTTGTTCTATGGCTACACCTTC.